This TCR beta chain was identified in a study of spatial heterogeneity in lung cancer. Overall study context: There were, on average, more than nine raw-read appearances for each unique TCR and UMI combination.

Time point noted: sample taken at primary tumor resection. Whole RNA was taken from tumor, nontumor lung or frozen PBMC; it was then sequenced unsorted. Untreated early-stage non-small cell lung cancer patients, around 72 in total, were the donors. Each CDR3 protein is one row after TCRdb ran MiXCR on the 5' RACE reads. Of almost 75,000 distinct CDR3 sequences listed, 10% to 15% are singletons. General study findings and limits: Compared with follow-up, resection was when ubiquitous expanded tumor TCRs appeared in blood more.

The V gene lost 2 bases and the J gene lost 2 bases, with 7 bases spanning the gap. The V gene's germline CDR1 is SNHLY and CDR2 FYNNEI. This CDR3 has 14 residues. This clonotype was picked up a small number of times. Its antigen is not identified. The chain recombines TRBV2 with TRBJ1-3; D remains ambiguous. Sequenced here: PBMCs, sampled at surgery. This clonotype was sampled from a male donor with early-stage non-small cell lung cancer. The CDR3 protein is CASSEMEAGNTIYF. The CDR3 DNA reads as TGTGCCAGCAGTGAAATGGAAGCTGGAAACACCATATATTTT.